A selection of T cell receptor beta chains follows, all from one sample in a study of blood T cell repertoires in COVID-19. Method: immunoSEQ multiplex PCR; TCRdb's copy keeps in-frame clones and lacks some. The repertoire consists of 300,000 to 350,000 clones, with roughly 87% occurring once and the leading ten covering roughly 3.9%. Sequenced material: peripheral blood. The receptors come from a woman in her fifties or sixties with COVID-19, enrolled during active disease. CDR3s include the opening cysteine and the closing phenylalanine or tryptophan. D genes are given only for firm matches. Only some rows state a clone size, as once, few, many or a class for expanded clones.

j_call,clone_size,v_call,d_call,cdr3_nt,cdr3_aa
TRBJ2-7,-,TRBV6-5,-,TGTGCCAGCGGCGGTGGTGGCTACGAGCAGTACTTC,CASGGGGYEQYF
TRBJ1-1,-,TRBV29-1,TRBD1,TGCAGCGTCGGGACAGGGTCCCCTGAAGCTTTCTTT,CSVGTGSPEAFF
TRBJ1-2,-,TRBV6-4,TRBD1,TGTGCCAGCAGTGAGCAACAGGGGGCTGGCTATGGCTACACCTTC,CASSEQQGAGYGYTF
TRBJ2-7,-,TRBV19,-,TGTGCCAGTAGTATCGAGGTTACCTACGAGCAGTACTTC,CASSIEVTYEQYF
TRBJ2-7,few,TRBV28,TRBD1,TGTGCCAGCAGTTTACGACAGGGTATTACCTACGAGCAGTACTTC,CASSLRQGITYEQYF
TRBJ2-1,-,TRBV28,TRBD2,TGTGCCAGCAGAAGCGGGGGGGCGATCAATGAGCAGTTCTTC,CASRSGGAINEQFF
TRBJ1-5,-,TRBV19,-,TGTGCCAGTAGTATAGGGGGAGCCAATCAGCCCCAGCATTTT,CASSIGGANQPQHF
TRBJ1-1,few,TRBV25-1,-,TGTGCCAGCAGTGAGTCGGGAGACCCGAGGGCTGAAGCTTTCTTT,CASSESGDPRAEAFF
TRBJ1-5,-,TRBV6-2/TRBV6-3,TRBD1,TGTGCCAGCAGTCCCCATACCTCGACAGGGGCCCATCAGCCCCAGCATTTT,CASSPHTSTGAHQPQHF
TRBJ1-1,-,TRBV5-4,-,TGTGCCTTTCTGGGGCCTTTGAACACTGAAGCTTTCTTT,CAFLGPLNTEAFF
TRBJ2-7,-,TRBV6-5,TRBD1,TGTGCCAGCAGTTGGGCGGGACAGGTCGGCGAGCAGTACTTC,CASSWAGQVGEQYF
TRBJ1-2,once,TRBV25-1,TRBD1,TGTGCCAGCAGTGGGGGACAGGGTAGCTTTGGCTACACCTTC,CASSGGQGSFGYTF
TRBJ1-2,-,TRBV3-1/TRBV3-2,TRBD1,TGTGCCAGCAGCCAGGGACAGGGATATAGCTATGGCTACACCTTC,CASSQGQGYSYGYTF
TRBJ1-1,-,TRBV27,-,TGTGCCAGCAGTCAAAAGCCGGACAGAAGGTCTGAAGCTTTCTTT,CASSQKPDRRSEAFF
TRBJ2-3,-,TRBV18,TRBD1,TGTGCCAGCTCCCGGGACAGGGGCCGCACAGATACGCAGTATTTT,CASSRDRGRTDTQYF
TRBJ1-1,once,TRBV6-5,-,TGTGCCAGCAGTTCGGAGGGAGGAACTGAAGCTTTCTTT,CASSSEGGTEAFF
TRBJ1-2,-,TRBV5-4,-,TGTGCCAGCAGCTTAGGGGAAGGGGCTAACACCTTC,CASSLGEGANTF
TRBJ2-1,-,TRBV3-1/TRBV3-2,TRBD2,TGTGCCAGCAGCCCGCTCACCCGGGGGGGTCATGGGTCGTACAATGAGCAGTTCTTC,CASSPLTRGGHGSYNEQFF
TRBJ2-1,-,TRBV18,TRBD1,TGTGCCAGCTCACCGACAGGGGGCAGATACAATGAGCAGTTCTTC,CASSPTGGRYNEQFF
TRBJ2-3,-,TRBV7-3,TRBD1,TGTGCCAGCAGCTCGGGGACAGTCACAGATACGCAGTATTTT,CASSSGTVTDTQYF
TRBJ2-1,-,TRBV10-3,TRBD1,TGTGCCATCAGTGCGGGGACAGGGGGTCAGTCCTACAATGAGCAGTTCTTC,CAISAGTGGQSYNEQFF
TRBJ1-4,-,TRBV5-1,TRBD1,TGCGCCAGCAGCTCTTCAGGGGGCCGGGAAAAACTGTTTTTT,CASSSSGGREKLFF
TRBJ1-5,few,TRBV2,-,TGTGCCAGCAGTGAAGGAGGTTTTCAGCCCCAGCATTTT,CASSEGGFQPQHF
TRBJ1-1,-,TRBV3-1/TRBV3-2,-,TGTGCCAGCAGCCTAGGAGAGCAGGGGCGAGCTTTCTTT,CASSLGEQGRAFF
TRBJ1-6,-,TRBV2,TRBD1,TGTGCCAGCGGGACAGGGCAAGACTCACCCCTCCACTTT,CASGTGQDSPLHF
TRBJ1-1,-,TRBV19,-,TGTGCCAGTAGTCGGCCTCGCGGGGCAAACACTGAAGCTTTCTTT,CASSRPRGANTEAFF
TRBJ2-1,-,TRBV24-1,-,TGTGCCACCAGTGATACTACCCTCGGTGAGCAGTTCTTC,CATSDTTLGEQFF
TRBJ1-1,-,TRBV30,-,TGTGCCTCAGGGTTGAACACTGAAGCTTTCTTT,CASGLNTEAFF
TRBJ1-2,-,TRBV3-1/TRBV3-2,-,TGTGCCAGCAGCCCGCTCGCGGGCTATGGCTACACCTTC,CASSPLAGYGYTF
TRBJ1-1,-,TRBV9,TRBD1,TGTGCCAGCAGCGTCGGGGGCCAGGGGGCTACACCTGAAGCTTTCTTT,CASSVGGQGATPEAFF
TRBJ1-4,few,TRBV7-9,-,TGTGCCAGCAGCTTAAGTCTTTCGGAGCTTAATGAAAAACTGTTTTTT,CASSLSLSELNEKLFF
TRBJ1-2,-,TRBV6-5,-,TGTGCCAGCACGCCGGGCTGGGGGGACTATGGCTACACCTTC,CASTPGWGDYGYTF
TRBJ1-2,-,TRBV19,-,TGTGCCAGTAGTATCCCGGGCGTGGCGGGCTATGGCTACACCTTC,CASSIPGVAGYGYTF
TRBJ1-2,-,TRBV2,-,TGTGCCAGCACGTTCCTTCAGGGAACTAACTATGGCTACACCTTC,CASTFLQGTNYGYTF
TRBJ2-3,-,TRBV7-2,TRBD2,TGTGCCAGCAGCTTAGGACTAGCGGGGGGGCCAGATACGCAGTATTTT,CASSLGLAGGPDTQYF
TRBJ1-6,-,TRBV4-1,-,TGCGCCAGCAGCCCCCAAGAGGGACAAAATAATTCACCCCTCCACTTT,CASSPQEGQNNSPLHF
TRBJ1-2,-,TRBV6-5,-,TGTGCCAGCAGTAAAAGCGGGGGAAACTATGGCTACACCTTC,CASSKSGGNYGYTF
TRBJ1-2,-,TRBV5-1,TRBD1,TGCGCCAGCAGCTTGGGACAGGGGCTGGGCTATGGCTACACCTTC,CASSLGQGLGYGYTF
TRBJ1-1,once,TRBV6-5,-,TGTGCCAGCAGTTACTCCGCCAGGGGTTTGGACACTGAAGCTTTCTTT,CASSYSARGLDTEAFF
TRBJ1-5,-,TRBV19,-,TGTGCCAGTAGGCATACAGGGAGCAATCAGCCCCAGCATTTT,CASRHTGSNQPQHF
TRBJ1-2,few,TRBV20-1,-,TGCAGTGCTAGTTACCCAGGGGCCCATCCTTATGGCTACACCTTC,CSASYPGAHPYGYTF
TRBJ1-2,-,TRBV25-1,TRBD1,TGTGCCAGCAGTGGGGCCTTTAAGACAGGGGGGTATGGCTACACCTTC,CASSGAFKTGGYGYTF
TRBJ1-5,-,TRBV6-5,-,TGTGCCAGCAGTACTCAGGGAATCCTCAATCAGCCCCAGCATTTT,CASSTQGILNQPQHF
TRBJ1-1,few,TRBV7-7,-,TGTGCCAGCAGCCCCGGGGGGGGGAAGATAAGGAACACTGAAGCTTTCTTT,CASSPGGGKIRNTEAFF
TRBJ1-5,-,TRBV4-1,-,TGCGCCAGCAGCCAAGGGGGGCAGGGACCTTATAGCAATCAGCCCCAGCATTTT,CASSQGGQGPYSNQPQHF
TRBJ1-2,-,TRBV28,-,TGTGCCAGCAGTTTAGGAACAGGGCGAGGCTACACCTTC,CASSLGTGRGYTF
TRBJ2-1,-,TRBV19,-,TGTGCCAGTAGTGACCCGACAGTATACAATGAGCAGTTCTTC,CASSDPTVYNEQFF
TRBJ2-7,-,TRBV11-2,-,TGTGCCAGCAGCTTAGGGGGTCCAGGGGTCGGGCGCGAGCAGTACTTC,CASSLGGPGVGREQYF
TRBJ2-3,-,TRBV7-3,TRBD2,TGTGCCAGCAGCTTCCGCGGGGGGTCCTCAAGCACAGATACGCAGTATTTT,CASSFRGGSSSTDTQYF
TRBJ1-2,-,TRBV7-9,-,TGTGCCAGCAGCCCGCGCGGCCCCAACCCGGGGACCTTC,CASSPRGPNPGTF
TRBJ1-1,-,TRBV7-3,TRBD1,TGTGCCAGCAGCTCCGGGACAGGAGCTTTCTTT,CASSSGTGAFF
TRBJ1-5,once,TRBV28,TRBD1,TGTGCCAGCAGTTTAGGAAAGAGAGGGGGCGGACAGCCCCAGCATTTT,CASSLGKRGGGQPQHF